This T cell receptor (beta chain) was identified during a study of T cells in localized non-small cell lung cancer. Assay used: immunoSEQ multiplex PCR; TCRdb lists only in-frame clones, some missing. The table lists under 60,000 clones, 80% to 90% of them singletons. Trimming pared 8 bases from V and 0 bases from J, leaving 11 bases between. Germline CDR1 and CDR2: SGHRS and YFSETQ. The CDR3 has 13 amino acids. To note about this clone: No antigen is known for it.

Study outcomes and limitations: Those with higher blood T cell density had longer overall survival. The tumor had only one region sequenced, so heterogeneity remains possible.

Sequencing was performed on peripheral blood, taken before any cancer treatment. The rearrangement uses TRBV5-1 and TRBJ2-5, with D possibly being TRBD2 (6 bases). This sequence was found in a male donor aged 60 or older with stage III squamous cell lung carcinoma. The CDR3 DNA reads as TGCGCCAGTGGGGACTTGTACCAAGAGACCCAGTACTTC. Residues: CASGDLYQETQYF.